A selection of T cell receptor beta chains follows, all from one sample in a study of blood T cell repertoires in COVID-19. The method was immunoSEQ multiplex PCR; TCRdb's version includes in-frame clones alone and lacks a portion of them. Counted here are about 420,000 clones, roughly 89% occurring once; the ten biggest clones make up roughly 0.78%. The sequenced material came from peripheral blood. Receptors were obtained from a man between 18 and 35 years old with COVID-19, enrolled during active disease. CDR3s include the opening cysteine and the closing phenylalanine or tryptophan. A D gene is named only where the DNA matches it firmly. Clone size is shown for a subset of rows, as once, few, many or a class of expanded clone.

v_gene	j_gene	d_gene	abundance	CDR3nt	CDR3aa
TRBV10-1	TRBJ2-1	-	-	TGCGCCAGCAGTGCAGGATTGGGAGGAACCGACAATGAGCAGTTCTTC	CASSAGLGGTDNEQFF
TRBV2	TRBJ2-2	TRBD1	-	TGTGCCAGCAGTGAGCGGACAGGGCGGGACGGGGAGCTGTTTTTT	CASSERTGRDGELFF
TRBV4-1	TRBJ1-2	TRBD1	-	TGCGCCAGCAGCCAACGACCAAGTGCCGAAGGGACAGGGATTATTCATGGCTACACCTTC	CASSQRPSAEGTGIIHGYTF
TRBV19	TRBJ2-3	-	-	TGTGCCAGTAGTATTTCGGGTAGGGGTGGCACAGATACGCAGTATTTT	CASSISGRGGTDTQYF
TRBV30	TRBJ2-2	TRBD2	-	TGTGCCTGGAGTGTACTAGCGGGCTTCGCGAACACCGGGGAGCTGTTTTTT	CAWSVLAGFANTGELFF
TRBV2	TRBJ2-3	TRBD1	-	TGTGCCAGCAGTGACCCCGACAGGGACAGCGCAGATACGCAGTATTTT	CASSDPDRDSADTQYF
TRBV9	TRBJ2-1	-	-	TGTGCCAGCAGCGTAGCCAGCGCTCTCTACAATGAGCAGTTCTTC	CASSVASALYNEQFF
TRBV9	TRBJ2-3	-	-	TGTGCCAGCAGCGCCGGGGTTAGCACAGATACGCAGTATTTT	CASSAGVSTDTQYF
TRBV2	TRBJ2-7	TRBD1	-	TGTGCCAGCAGGTGGACAGGGAACTCCTACGAGCAGTACTTC	CASRWTGNSYEQYF
TRBV7-9	TRBJ2-7	TRBD2	-	TGTGCCAGCAGCCACGGGACTAGCGGGGACGAGCAGTACTTC	CASSHGTSGDEQYF
TRBV25-1	TRBJ2-2	TRBD1	once	TGTGCCAGCAGTGATTCCCCGGGACAGGGGCACACCGGGGAGCTGTTTTTT	CASSDSPGQGHTGELFF
TRBV19	TRBJ1-1	TRBD1	-	TGTGCCAGTATATTGGGGGACAGGGGTAACACTGAAGCTTTCTTT	CASILGDRGNTEAFF
TRBV11-2	TRBJ2-1	-	-	TGTGCCAGCAGCCCATTCGGGAGTGGGTACAATGAGCAGTTCTTC	CASSPFGSGYNEQFF
TRBV20-1	TRBJ2-7	-	-	TGCAGTGCCCTTATTAGGGGCGAGCAGTACTTC	CSALIRGEQYF
TRBV5-1	TRBJ1-1	TRBD1	-	TGCGCCAGCAGCTTCGGGACAGGGGACACTGAAGCTTTCTTT	CASSFGTGDTEAFF
TRBV11-2	TRBJ2-3	-	-	TGTGCCAGCAGCTTAAATGTGGGCGGAGGTAATACGCAGTATTTT	CASSLNVGGGNTQYF
TRBV6-1	TRBJ2-5	-	-	TGTGCCAGCAGTGAAGTCCCAGGGGGGCGTAAAGAGACCCAGTACTTC	CASSEVPGGRKETQYF
TRBV11-2	TRBJ2-1	-	-	TGTGCCAGCAGCTTAGCAGGGTTCAATGAGCAGTTCTTC	CASSLAGFNEQFF
TRBV2	TRBJ2-5	TRBD1	-	TGTGCCAGCGGTTGGACAGGGAGAGAGACCCAGTACTTC	CASGWTGRETQYF
TRBV11-3	TRBJ1-5	-	-	TGTGCCAGCAGCCCCTACCGGGAGAATAGGGGCAATCAGCCCCAGCATTTT	CASSPYRENRGNQPQHF
TRBV18	TRBJ1-6	-	-	TGTGCCAGCTCACCACCGAGCGAGGTAGCATACTCCTATAATTCACCCCTCCACTTT	CASSPPSEVAYSYNSPLHF
TRBV2	TRBJ2-7	-	-	TGTGCCAGCAGTGAACCCCGGGTGAACGAGCAGTACTTC	CASSEPRVNEQYF
TRBV15	TRBJ2-2	TRBD1	-	TGTGCCACCAGCAGAGAAACAGGGGCGAACACCGGGGAGCTGTTTTTT	CATSRETGANTGELFF
TRBV19	TRBJ2-1	-	-	TGTGCCAGTAGGGACTTCTACAATGAGCAGTTCTTC	CASRDFYNEQFF
TRBV10-1	TRBJ2-1	-	-	TGCGCCAGCAGTTTCTTTGGGGCCGACAATGAGCAGTTCTTC	CASSFFGADNEQFF
TRBV19	TRBJ2-3	TRBD2	-	TGTGCCAGTAGTATATGGTTGACTAGCGGGGTTAGCACAGATACGCAGTATTTT	CASSIWLTSGVSTDTQYF
TRBV27	TRBJ1-2	-	-	TGTGCCAGCGCCTCAGGGCCGTATTATGGCTACACCTTC	CASASGPYYGYTF
TRBV5-5	TRBJ1-1	TRBD1	-	TGTGCCAGCAGCTTGGCCGTGGGACAGGGAGGGAGTAGTGAAGCTTTCTTT	CASSLAVGQGGSSEAFF
TRBV10-1	TRBJ2-5	TRBD1	-	TGCGCCAGCAGTGCTTCCCAGGGGGCCAACCAAGAGACCCAGTACTTC	CASSASQGANQETQYF